This T cell receptor beta chain was recorded in a study of cytomegalovirus exposure and HLA in healthy donors. Study-wide results and caveats: Later analysis demonstrated an association between a missense DCLRE1C variant and TCR beta V- and J-gene trimming. Cytomegalovirus status was reportedly diagnosed by the classifier with high specificity and sensitivity.

The study ran its PCR with 60 Vbeta and 13 Jbeta primers. Sequencing used immunoSEQ multiplex PCR; TCRdb keeps in-frame clones, though not all of them. The sample's table shows roughly 40,000 clones. With respect to this clone: Its antigen is unidentified.

The CDR3 loop spans 15 amino acids. CDR1 MGHRA and CDR2 YSYEKL come from the germline V gene. The ends lost 0 bases at V and 8 bases at J; junction bases unmatched: 9. Everyone who donated was a healthy bone marrow donor. The source material was PBMCs. This sequence was found in a man aged 25 to 40 in good health and CMV-seronegative. This chain connects TRBV4-1 to TRBJ1-1; 7 nucleotides align to TRBD1. Here the CDR3 reads CASSQDSRGDFEAFF. Here the CDR3 DNA reads TGCGCCAGCAGCCAAGATTCCAGGGGGGATTTCGAAGCTTTCTTT.